The 13 T cell receptor beta chains given below trace back to one sample, sequenced in a study of cytomegalovirus exposure and HLA in healthy donors. 60 Vbeta and 13 Jbeta primers were used in PCR. Using immunoSEQ multiplex PCR, the repertoire was profiled, and TCRdb retains in-frame clones only, with some absent. The table has around 140,000 clones, under 90% seen once. Sequencing was done on a sample of PBMCs. The receptor set was obtained from a man in his forties in good health and CMV-seronegative.

With regard to this clone: Other DNA sequences in the sample encode the same CDR3. The chain is built from TRBV7-2 and TRBJ1-1, with 9 bases lining up with TRBD1. Germline V lookup: CDR1 SGHTA, CDR2 FQGNSA. Losses at the gene ends were 5 bases for V and 4 bases for J; bases not matched to a gene: 5. The length of the CDR3 is 14 residues. This CDR3 is CASSPRQGGTEAFF. In DNA, the CDR3 is TGTGCCAGCAGCCCCAGACAGGGGGGCACTGAAGCTTTCTTT.

The chain uses TRBV5-1 and TRBJ2-2, with 9 bases that match TRBD1. The CDR3 runs 15 residues. V shed 4 bases and J 3 bases; nucleotides not matched to a gene: 4. Germline V gives CDR1 SGHRS, CDR2 YFSETQ. Here the CDR3 DNA reads TGCGCCAGCAGCGATCGGACAGGGGACACCGGGGAGCTGTTTTTT. Amino acid sequence: CASSDRTGDTGELFF.

The chain recombines TRBV9 with TRBJ2-3; 8 bases align to TRBD2. Germline V lookup: CDR1 SGDLS, CDR2 YYNGEE. V was pared by 0 bases and J by 4 bases, with 13 bases of the junction left unmatched. This CDR3 has 18 residues. The CDR3, as DNA: TGTGCCAGCAGCGTAGGATCGGGGGGGCCTAGGCGTTCAGATACGCAGTATTTT. This translates into CASSVGSGGPRRSDTQYF.

This chain links TRBV14 with TRBJ2-7; 9 nucleotides align to TRBD1. This CDR3 region has 16 residues. The V gene's germline CDR1 is SGHDN and CDR2 FVKESK. The V gene end was trimmed by 7 bases and the J gene end by 3 bases; junction bases not matched to a gene: 13. The CDR3 DNA is TGTGCCAGCACTAACAAGGCGGGACAGGGAATCTACGAGCAGTACTTC. Protein product: CASTNKAGQGIYEQYF.

The gene calls are TRBV4-3 and TRBJ2-7, with a weak D call TRBD1 (7 bases). CDR3 length: 15 amino acids. V lost 2 bases to trimming and J lost 2 bases, with 13 bases between them. Germline lookup yields CDR1 LGHNA and CDR2 YSLEER. CDR3 sequence reads: CASSQLAGQPYEQYF. The CDR3 coding sequence is TGCGCCAGCAGCCAATTGGCGGGACAGCCCTACGAGCAGTACTTC.

The rearrangement uses TRBV7-9 and TRBJ2-3; D remains ambiguous. CDR3 length equals 15 residues. In germline, CDR1 is SEHNR, CDR2 FQNEAQ (reference sequence). The V end lost 1 base, the J end lost 2 bases, and 10 bases lay between the germline ends. The CDR3 DNA reads TGTGCCAGCAGCTTAGTCTCTACTTACACAGATACGCAGTATTTT. Translating it yields CASSLVSTYTDTQYF.

This clone was observed once. The gene calls are TRBV15 and TRBJ2-1; weak D call: TRBD2 (7 bases). The V gene lost 2 bases and the J gene lost 10 bases, with 21 bases spanning the gap. Germline loops: CDR1 LNHNV, CDR2 YYDKDF (reference sequence). The CDR3 length is 16 residues. CDR3 DNA sequence: TGTGCCACCAGCAGACAATCGACAGGACTAGAAATGGAGCAGTTCTTC. Protein product: CATSRQSTGLEMEQFF.

V gene TRBV30 combines with J gene TRBJ1-4, with 9 bases identical to TRBD1. CDR3 length: 12 residues. CDR1 GTSNPN and CDR2 SVGIG come from the germline V gene (reference sequence). V dropped 0 bases and J dropped 11; count of bases not matched to a gene: 1. The CDR3 DNA reads TGTGCCTGGAGTGTAGGGACAGGGAAACTGTTTTTT. Protein sequence: CAWSVGTGKLFF.

This clone has only a few counts. The genes are TRBV2 and TRBJ1-1, with 7 bases lining up with TRBD1. CDR1 SNHLY and CDR2 FYNNEI come from the germline V gene. Unmatched junction bases numbered 8, after V lost 9 bases and J lost 4 bases. The CDR3 is 13 amino acids. This CDR3 reads CARTGQPATEAFF. DNA of the CDR3: TGTGCCAGGACGGGACAGCCGGCCACTGAAGCTTTCTTT.

This chain connects TRBV6-6 to TRBJ2-5; TRBD1 might be the D (6 bases). Germline lookup yields CDR1 MNHNY and CDR2 SVGAGI (reference sequence). There are 14 residues in the CDR3. Trimming removed 2 bases from V and 0 bases from J, with 7 bases in between. CDR3: CASSYRTDQETQYF. The CDR3 DNA reads TGTGCCAGCAGTTACAGGACAGACCAAGAGACCCAGTACTTC.

This clone was recorded many times. The rearrangement uses TRBV6-5 and TRBJ1-1; D gene unclear. The CDR3 runs to 11 residues. Trimming took 8 bases from V and 1 from J, leaving 5 bases between them. Germline lookup yields CDR1 MNHEY and CDR2 SVGAGI. The DNA for the CDR3 is TGTGCCAGCTTCGGGAACACTGAAGCTTTCTTT. Translation gives CASFGNTEAFF.

This CDR3 reads CASSHDEGAQQYF. The CDR3 DNA is TGCGCCAGCAGCCATGATGAGGGGGCTCAACAGTATTTT. The chain uses TRBV4-3 and TRBJ2-3; 7 nucleotides line up with TRBD1. Trimming took 3 bases from V and 12 from J; bases not matched to a gene: 9. Germline assignment: CDR1 LGHNA and CDR2 YSLEER. The CDR3 consists of 13 residues.

The V and J genes are TRBV7-2 and TRBJ1-6; D is possibly TRBD1 (6 bases). The germline V gene encodes CDR1 SGHTA and CDR2 FQGNSA. The CDR3 contains 14 residues. V lost 6 bases, J lost 7 bases, and 13 bases lay in between. The CDR3 coding sequence is TGTGCCAGCAGGTACTACAGGGAGAATTCACCCCTCCACTTT. Translating gives CASRYYRENSPLHF.